What follows are 7 T cell receptor beta chains derived from one specimen sequenced in a study of CD8 T cells in ankylosing spondylitis. TCRdb reprocessed the 5' RACE reads with MiXCR, giving one entry per CDR3 protein. The sample contains 25,000 to 30,000 distinct CDR3 sequences, less than 5.5% of which appear only once. The specimen was blood, either unsorted or a sorted T cell fraction (not recorded which). Source of these receptors: a female donor with ankylosing spondylitis or in good health (not recorded which).

This clonotype was counted ten times or more. The chain carries TRBV9 and TRBJ2-5; D gene ambiguous. The V gene lost 0 bases and the J gene lost 3 bases, with 3 bases spanning the gap. This CDR3 region has 12 residues. Germline CDR1 is SGDLS and CDR2 is YYNGEE. The CDR3 reads CASSVGEETQYF. CDR3 DNA sequence: TGTGCCAGCAGCGTAGGGGAAGAGACCCAGTACTTC.

About this clonotype: Being one base from a much bigger clone, this may be a read error. The chain joins TRBV9 to TRBJ1-1; D not certain. CDR1 is SGDLS and CDR2 is YYNGEE in the germline V gene. The CDR3 length is 13 residues. The CDR3 is CASSVRLNTEAYF. CDR3 in DNA: TGTGCCAGCAGCGTCCGGCTGAACACTGAAGCTTACTTT.

This clonotype was counted many times. For the CDR3, the DNA is TGTGCCAGCAGCGTAGGAGCCGGGATGGAGGACATTCAGTACTTC. Translated: CASSVGAGMEDIQYF. The rearrangement joins TRBV9 to TRBJ2-4; possible D gene TRBD2, 5 bases. V was pared by 0 bases and J by 8 bases, with 15 bases between. The V gene's germline CDR1 is SGDLS and CDR2 YYNGEE. CDR3 length equals 15 residues.

The chain recombines TRBV9 with TRBJ2-5; 7 bases line up with TRBD2. This CDR3 region has 15 residues. J was trimmed by 4 bases and V by 3 bases; bases with no gene match: 9. The germline V gene has CDR1 SGDLS and CDR2 YYNGEE. The CDR3 nucleotides are TGTGCCAGCAGCGCGGGTAATGGCGGGGGAGAGACCCAGTACTTC. Encoded protein: CASSAGNGGGETQYF.

This clonotype was counted ten times or more. The chain carries TRBV9 and TRBJ2-2, with D possibly TRBD1 on 6 matching bases. V lost 4 bases, J lost 1 base, and 11 bases lay in between. CDR3 size: 15 residues. CDR1 is SGDLS, CDR2 YYNGEE, per germline. The CDR3 bases are TGTGCCAGCAGCTACAGGGTGGGGAACACCGGGGAGCTGTTTTTT. It translates to CASSYRVGNTGELFF.

The rearrangement uses TRBV9 and TRBJ2-3; TRBD2 agrees at 8 bases. Losses at the gene ends were 0 bases for V and 1 base for J; bases not matched to a gene: 7. CDR3 length: 17 residues. CDR1 SGDLS and CDR2 YYNGEE come from the germline V gene. In DNA, the CDR3 is TGTGCCAGCAGCGTAGCGAGCGGGAGTTTGGGCACAGATACGCAGTATTTT. It codes for CASSVASGSLGTDTQYF.

Judged by abundance, this clonotype is medium-sized (0.01 to 0.1%). This chain uses TRBV9 with TRBJ2-1, with D perhaps TRBD1 (6 bases). V lost 3 bases to trimming and J lost 3 bases, with 16 bases between them. The CDR3 has 16 amino acids. Germline V CDR1 and CDR2: SGDLS, YYNGEE. This chain's CDR3 is CASSAQGTLIYNEQFF. DNA for the CDR3: TGTGCCAGCAGCGCCCAGGGGACCCTCATCTACAATGAGCAGTTCTTC.